The rows below give T cell receptor beta chains drawn from one sample of a study of T cells after yellow fever vaccination. TCRdb passed the 5' RACE reads through MiXCR, listing each CDR3 protein once. The sample has 200,000 to 300,000 distinct CDR3 sequences, more than 3.5% seen once; the top ten hold around a fifth. Material: PBMCs, obtained 15 days after the yellow fever booster vaccination. These receptors came from a man younger than 30 who received the YFV17D yellow fever vaccine. CDR3s include the opening cysteine and the closing phenylalanine or tryptophan. D genes are given only for firm matches. Size is omitted from some rows. Given values are once, few, many or a class for expanded clones.

TRBD1,TRBJ2-4,many,TRBV5-1,CASSLWDRGDIQYF,TGCGCCAGCAGCTTGTGGGACAGGGGGGACATTCAGTACTTC
TRBD2,TRBJ2-3,many,TRBV12-3/TRBV12-4,CASSKGLGARDTQYF,TGTGCCAGCAGCAAGGGACTAGGGGCCCGTGATACGCAGTATTTT
.,TRBJ1-6,many,TRBV7-9,CASGGWGSSYNSPLHF,TGTGCCAGCGGGGGTTGGGGAAGCTCCTATAATTCACCCCTCCACTTT
.,TRBJ1-1,few,TRBV19,CASAEGGGRNTEAFF,TGTGCCAGTGCCGAGGGCGGAGGGCGCAACACTGAAGCTTTCTTT
.,TRBJ1-1,.,TRBV29-1,CSVGGGALGDTEAFF,TGCAGCGTTGGAGGGGGGGCGCTTGGGGACACTGAAGCTTTCTTT
.,TRBJ1-1,many,TRBV3-1,CASSQRPGEKAFF,TGTGCCAGCAGCCAAAGGCCAGGGGAAAAGGCTTTCTTT
.,TRBJ2-1,many,TRBV15,CATSTYRSDNEQFF,TGTGCCACCAGCACATACAGGTCCGACAATGAGCAGTTCTTC
TRBD1,TRBJ1-5,many,TRBV5-1,CASSQWTGDQPQHF,TGCGCCAGCAGCCAGTGGACAGGCGATCAGCCCCAGCATTTT
.,TRBJ2-5,many,TRBV7-2,CASSPGGGGETQYF,TGTGCCAGCAGCCCCGGAGGGGGAGGAGAGACCCAGTACTTC
TRBD1,TRBJ2-7,.,TRBV5-1,CASSTPGTGIYEQYF,TGCGCCAGCAGTACACCCGGGACAGGCATATACGAGCAGTACTTC
TRBD2,TRBJ2-7,few,TRBV20-1,CSAPGGGNTYEQYF,TGCAGTGCCCCGGGGGGGGGAAACACCTACGAGCAGTACTTC
.,TRBJ2-1,many,TRBV6-1,CAGSTGVNEQFF,TGTGCCGGATCCACTGGGGTCAATGAGCAGTTCTTC
.,TRBJ2-1,many,TRBV5-1,CASSLEDPAYNEQFF,TGCGCCAGCAGCTTGGAGGACCCAGCCTACAATGAGCAGTTCTTC
.,TRBJ1-5,many,TRBV20-1,CSARLTAHSNQPQHF,TGCAGTGCTAGGCTTACGGCGCATAGCAATCAGCCCCAGCATTTT
.,TRBJ2-2,many,TRBV4-3,CASSHTRNTGELFF,TGCGCCAGCAGCCATACTAGGAACACCGGGGAGCTGTTTTTT
.,TRBJ1-5,few,TRBV27,CASRRGYSNQPQHF,TGTGCCAGCAGAAGAGGGTATAGCAATCAGCCCCAGCATTTT
.,TRBJ2-1,.,TRBV6-5,CASNYQGNNEQFF,TGTGCCAGCAACTATCAAGGAAACAATGAGCAGTTCTTC
.,TRBJ2-2,many,TRBV20-1,CSAGIPGGDYTGELFF,TGCAGTGCTGGCATTCCGGGCGGGGACTACACCGGGGAGCTGTTTTTT
TRBD2,TRBJ2-1,many,TRBV27,CASSLLGGGIHEQFF,TGTGCCAGCAGTTTATTGGGGGGGGGGATCCATGAGCAGTTCTTC
TRBD1,TRBJ1-2,many,TRBV7-2,CASSLRGGNYGYTF,TGTGCCAGCAGCTTAAGAGGGGGCAACTATGGCTACACCTTC
.,TRBJ2-3,many,TRBV5-6,CASKVRGPGTDTQYF,TGTGCCAGCAAGGTGCGGGGACCCGGCACAGATACGCAGTATTTT
.,TRBJ2-6,many,TRBV20-1,CSAVTDGSANVLTF,TGCAGTGCTGTCACCGACGGGTCGGCCAACGTCCTGACTTTC
TRBD2,TRBJ2-3,many,TRBV6-5,CASRASGGRTDTQYF,TGTGCCAGCAGGGCTAGCGGGGGAAGGACAGATACGCAGTATTTT
.,TRBJ1-6,.,TRBV3-1,CASSQEPRYNSPLHF,TGTGCCAGCAGCCAAGAGCCCAGATATAATTCACCCCTCCACTTT
.,TRBJ2-7,many,TRBV5-6,CASSPLDRNYEQYF,TGTGCCAGCAGCCCTCTTGACAGGAACTACGAGCAGTACTTC
.,TRBJ2-5,many,TRBV5-1,CASSLLGRGYQETQYF,TGCGCCAGCAGCTTGTTAGGCAGGGGATACCAAGAGACCCAGTACTTC
.,TRBJ1-5,many,TRBV10-3,CAISESGNQPQHF,TGTGCCATCAGTGAGTCGGGCAATCAGCCCCAGCATTTT
.,TRBJ1-1,many,TRBV7-6,CASSLNERGTEAFF,TGTGCCAGCAGCTTAAACGAGAGAGGCACTGAAGCTTTCTTT
.,TRBJ1-5,many,TRBV4-1,CASSQAPGDQPQHF,TGCGCCAGCAGCCAAGCCCCGGGGGATCAGCCCCAGCATTTT
.,TRBJ2-4,few,TRBV5-6,CASSLQVRGGKNIQYF,TGTGCCAGCAGCTTGCAGGTCAGGGGAGGCAAAAACATTCAGTACTTC
.,TRBJ2-7,many,TRBV20-1,CSARDPLGGPSEQYF,TGCAGTGCTAGAGACCCACTGGGGGGGCCCAGCGAGCAGTACTTC